What follows is one T cell receptor (beta chain) and its context. Antigen unknown. At one boundary the junction diverges from the germline segment, which might be a read error. PCR amplification relied on 60 Vbeta primers (plus 13 Jbeta primers). TCRdb keeps only in-frame clones here, not all; method: immunoSEQ multiplex PCR. The sample gives 110,000 or so clones, 83% of which show up once; roughly 6% is in the top ten. This entry comes from a study of cytomegalovirus exposure and HLA in healthy donors. Study-wide findings and caveats: Roughly uniform sequencing depth across donors was assumed, possibly incorrectly.

The CDR3 loop spans 15 amino acids. Germline loops: CDR1 SGHRS, CDR2 YFSETQ. This chain connects TRBV5-1 to TRBJ1-4, with D unresolved. The TCR comes from a man between 18 and 29 years old in good health and CMV-seronegative. Specimen: PBMCs. The DNA of the CDR3 is TGTGCCAGCAGCTACTCCGGGATCACGTTCGGAAAACTGTTTTTT. The encoded protein is CASSYSGITFGKLFF.